Each of the 20 T cell receptor beta chains below was sequenced from the same sample in a study of blood T cell repertoires in COVID-19. The protocol was immunoSEQ multiplex PCR, while the TCRdb copy is restricted to in-frame clones and leaves out a portion. The sample includes around 130,000 clones, around 85% seen only once; the top ten take about 18%. The sequencing sample was made of peripheral blood. The receptors derive from a woman aged 80 or over with acute or convalescent COVID-19.

V is TRBV30 and J is TRBJ1-2; 10 nucleotides align to TRBD1. This CDR3 comprises 13 residues. V gave up 2 bases and J gave up 8 bases; unmatched junction bases: 5. Looked up from germline, CDR1 is GTSNPN and CDR2 is SVGIG (reference sequence). The CDR3 spells CAWSRQGADGYTF. The CDR3 DNA reads as TGTGCCTGGAGTCGACAGGGGGCGGACGGCTACACCTTC.

This chain uses TRBV5-1 with TRBJ1-1; D is unresolved. The CDR3 contains 14 residues. V lost 0 bases and J 0 bases, leaving 6 bases between the germline ends. From germline, CDR1 is SGHRS and CDR2 YFSETQ. CDR3 sequence reads: CASSLDGVNTEAFF. CDR3 nucleotide sequence: TGCGCCAGCAGCTTGGACGGGGTGAACACTGAAGCTTTCTTT.

The chain links TRBV6-5 to TRBJ1-3; D possibly corresponds to TRBD1 (6 bases). This CDR3 comprises 15 residues. V gave up 3 bases and J gave up 4 bases, with 13 bases separating them. Germline V gene lookup returns CDR1 MNHEY and CDR2 SVGAGI. The CDR3 nucleotides are TGTGCCAGCAGTTATAGGGGGGGAAGGGGAAACACCATATATTTT. Its protein is CASSYRGGRGNTIYF.

The chain uses TRBV20-1 and TRBJ1-1; no clear D gene. V dropped 5 bases and J dropped 8 bases, with 12 bases sitting between them. This CDR3 comprises 11 residues. Germline values: CDR1 DFQATT, CDR2 SNEGSKA (reference sequence). CDR3: CSAPGVTEAFF. In DNA form, the CDR3 reads TGCAGTGCTCCCGGAGTTACAGAAGCTTTCTTT.

This sequence joins TRBV21-1 and TRBJ1-5; TRBD1 was called by the table and not checked on the DNA. TRBV21-1 is noted as a pseudogene. The CDR3 consists of 14 residues. This CDR3 reads CASSAPAGFQPQHF. CDR3 bases: TGTGCCAGCAGCGCCCCGGCAGGGTTTCAGCCCCAGCATTTT.

The chain uses TRBV7-2 and TRBJ2-1; TRBD2 is a possible D gene (6 bases). This CDR3 has 16 residues. Germline V lookup: CDR1 SGHTA, CDR2 FQGNSA. Trimming took off 0 bases at V and 0 bases at J, with 9 bases between the two ends. The CDR3 here is CASSLAGTLSYNEQFF. CDR3 nucleotides: TGTGCCAGCAGCTTAGCAGGGACTCTCTCCTACAATGAGCAGTTCTTC. Based on the CDR3 plus reference TRBV7-2 and TRBJ2-1, the full variable domain is GAGVSQSPSNKVTEKGKDVELRCDPISGHTALYWYRQSLGQGLEFLIYFQGNSAPDKSGLPSDRFSAERTGGSVSTLTIQRTQQEDSAVYLCASSLAGTLSYNEQFFGPGTRLTVL.

The chain employs TRBV6-6 and TRBJ1-4; the D is unclear. This CDR3 has 14 residues. Deletions cut 6 bases from V and 6 bases from J, with 14 bases between. Germline V lookup: CDR1 MNHNY, CDR2 SVGAGI (reference sequence). This CDR3 reads CASSYHAGDEKLFF. The CDR3 bases are TGTGCCAGCAGCTACCATGCCGGGGATGAAAAACTGTTTTTT.

The J gene is TRBJ2-2, the V gene TRBV5-5, with D perhaps TRBD1 (6 bases). Germline loops: CDR1 SGHKS, CDR2 YYEKEE (reference sequence). V dropped 1 base and J dropped 7 bases, with 11 bases sitting between them. There are 14 residues in the CDR3. The CDR3 nucleotides read TGTGCCAGCAGCTTGCAGGGGTGGAACGGGGAGCTGTTTTTT. It encodes CASSLQGWNGELFF.

The CDR3 loop is CASSFDGTPETQYF. The CDR3 region has the DNA TGCGCCAGCAGCTTTGACGGGACACCAGAGACCCAGTACTTC. The chain has TRBV5-1 and TRBJ2-5; TRBD1 is a possible D gene (6 bases). Trimming shortened V by 2 bases and J by 4 bases, and 12 bases separated the two germline ends. There are 14 residues in the CDR3. Germline CDR1 and CDR2: SGHRS and YFSETQ.

The sample holds a few counts of this clone. The chain has TRBV3-1 (or the pseudogene TRBV3-2) and TRBJ2-7; 7 bases are shared with TRBD1. Germline CDR1 and CDR2: LGHDT and YNNKEL (reference sequence). V trimming: 2 bases; J trimming: 2 bases; junction bases outside the gene matches: 9. The CDR3 has 16 amino acids. The CDR3 coding sequence is TGTGCCAGCAGCCAAAAGCTAGGACAGGCAACCTACGAGCAGTACTTC. Amino acids: CASSQKLGQATYEQYF.

CDR3 coding DNA: TGTGCCAGAAGCTTGAGACTAGCTGATTGCAGGGTCGAAAATGAGCAGTTCTTC. This translates into CARSLRLADCRVENEQFF. The chain carries TRBV5-3 and TRBJ2-1, with 7 nucleotides matching TRBD2. TRBV5-3 is treated as an ORF (open reading frame) with a function not yet certain. J was trimmed by 7 bases and V by 1 base; bases with no gene match: 17. The CDR3 extends over 18 amino acids.

The rearrangement joins TRBV29-1 to TRBJ2-1, with TRBD2 matching 7 bases. The CDR3 has 13 residues. Germline V gene data show CDR1 as SQVTM and CDR2 as ANQGSEA. V was clipped by 8 bases and J by 7 bases; unmatched bases: 11. CDR3 in amino acids: CSFPLPGGNEQFF. CDR3 nucleotide sequence: TGCAGCTTCCCGCTTCCGGGGGGAAATGAGCAGTTCTTC.

The J gene is TRBJ1-1, the V gene TRBV19, with D hard to call. This CDR3 comprises 14 residues. Germline V gene lookup returns CDR1 LNHDA and CDR2 SQIVND (reference sequence). V lost 3 bases, J lost 1 base, and 9 bases lay in between. The CDR3 spells CASSIGGANTEAFF. CDR3 nucleotides: TGTGCCAGTAGTATTGGCGGAGCGAACACTGAAGCTTTCTTT.

V gene TRBV27 combines with J gene TRBJ1-4, with a weak D call TRBD1 (6 bases). The CDR3 spans 15 residues. The germline gives CDR1 MNHEY, CDR2 SMNVEV (reference sequence). The V gene lost 6 bases and the J gene lost 4 bases, with 15 bases spanning the gap. CDR3 in amino acids: CASSFGGASNEKLFF. CDR3 coding DNA: TGTGCCAGCAGCTTCGGGGGGGCGAGTAATGAAAAACTGTTTTTT. Full variable domain (missing parts from reference TRBV27 and TRBJ1-4): EAQVTQNPRYLITVTGKKLTVTCSQNMNHEYMSWYRQDPGLGLRQIYYSMNVEVTDKGDVPEGYKVSRKEKRNFPLILESPSPNQTSLYFCASSFGGASNEKLFFGSGTQLSVL.

The count of this clone is one. The CDR3: CASSSLAGDTDTQYF. The CDR3 region has the DNA TGCGCCAGCAGCTCTTTAGCGGGGGACACAGATACGCAGTATTTT. This chain connects TRBV5-1 to TRBJ2-3; TRBD2 matches 9 bases. Germline CDR1 reads SGHRS; CDR2 reads YFSETQ. V shed 3 bases, J shed 2 bases, and the junction held 4 bases outside the gene matches. This CDR3 contains 15 residues.

This clone was seen just once. V usage is TRBV10-2 and J usage is TRBJ1-1, with TRBD1 matching 8 bases. CDR3 length: 13 amino acids. Germline V gene lookup returns CDR1 WSHSY and CDR2 SAAADI. J was trimmed by 10 bases and V by 6 bases; bases with no gene match: 10. The CDR3 nucleotides are TGCGCCAGCAGGTCAGGGGGCCGACAAGGAGCTTTCTTT. This encodes CASRSGGRQGAFF.

This chain connects TRBV2 to TRBJ1-2, with 7 bases fitting TRBD1. Germline CDR1 SNHLY, CDR2 FYNNEI. V dropped 1 base and J dropped 7; count of bases not matched to a gene: 6. The CDR3 is 14 residues long. CDR3 sequence reads: CASSEVKGAFGYTF. CDR3 DNA sequence: TGTGCCAGCAGTGAAGTGAAGGGGGCGTTTGGCTACACCTTC.

This clone has just one count. This chain joins TRBV7-2 and TRBJ2-7; the match to TRBD1 covers 10 bases. This CDR3 comprises 14 residues. After removal of 5 bases from V and 7 bases from J, the junction contained 8 bases not matched to a gene. From germline, CDR1 is SGHTA and CDR2 FQGNSA. CDR3 sequence reads: CASSADRGIGEQYF. CDR3 DNA: TGTGCCAGCAGCGCGGACAGGGGGATTGGGGAGCAGTACTTC.

The chain recombines TRBV9 with TRBJ1-6, with TRBD1 matching 8 bases. The V gene's germline CDR1 is SGDLS and CDR2 YYNGEE. The V and J ends lost 4 bases and 10 bases, in that order; junction bases with no gene match: 10. The CDR3 spans 15 residues. CDR3 DNA: TGTGCCAGCAGCTTGAGGCCGGGACAGGACTCACCCCTCCACTTT. Translation gives CASSLRPGQDSPLHF.

Concerning this clone: The germline gene is not matched at one end of the junction; a read error may be the cause. The chain joins TRBV5-1 to TRBJ1-6; 12 bases match TRBD1. CDR1 and CDR2 from the germline V gene are SGHRS and YFSETQ. This CDR3 has 15 amino acids. CDR3 loop: CVSSLGGTGGSPLHF. CDR3 DNA sequence: TGCGTCAGCAGCTTAGGCGGGACAGGGGGCTCACCCCTCCACTTT. The whole variable domain, remainder taken from reference TRBV5-1 and TRBJ1-6, is KAGVTQTPRYLIKTRGQQVTLSCSPISGHRSVSWYQQTPGQGLQFLFEYFSETQRNKGNFPGRFSGRQFSNSRSEMNVSTLELGDSALYLCVSSLGGTGGSPLHFGNGTRLTVT.